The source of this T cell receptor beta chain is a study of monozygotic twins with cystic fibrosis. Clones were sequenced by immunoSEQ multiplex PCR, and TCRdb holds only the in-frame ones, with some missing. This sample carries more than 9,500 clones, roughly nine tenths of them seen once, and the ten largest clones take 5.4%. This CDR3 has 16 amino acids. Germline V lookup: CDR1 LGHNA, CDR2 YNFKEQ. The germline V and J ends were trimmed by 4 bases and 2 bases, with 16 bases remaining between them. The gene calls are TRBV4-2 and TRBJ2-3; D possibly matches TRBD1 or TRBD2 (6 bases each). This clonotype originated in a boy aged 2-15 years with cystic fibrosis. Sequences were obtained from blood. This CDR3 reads CASSPSWGATTDTQYF. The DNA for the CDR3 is TGTGCCAGCAGCCCGAGCTGGGGGGCTACCACAGATACGCAGTATTTT.